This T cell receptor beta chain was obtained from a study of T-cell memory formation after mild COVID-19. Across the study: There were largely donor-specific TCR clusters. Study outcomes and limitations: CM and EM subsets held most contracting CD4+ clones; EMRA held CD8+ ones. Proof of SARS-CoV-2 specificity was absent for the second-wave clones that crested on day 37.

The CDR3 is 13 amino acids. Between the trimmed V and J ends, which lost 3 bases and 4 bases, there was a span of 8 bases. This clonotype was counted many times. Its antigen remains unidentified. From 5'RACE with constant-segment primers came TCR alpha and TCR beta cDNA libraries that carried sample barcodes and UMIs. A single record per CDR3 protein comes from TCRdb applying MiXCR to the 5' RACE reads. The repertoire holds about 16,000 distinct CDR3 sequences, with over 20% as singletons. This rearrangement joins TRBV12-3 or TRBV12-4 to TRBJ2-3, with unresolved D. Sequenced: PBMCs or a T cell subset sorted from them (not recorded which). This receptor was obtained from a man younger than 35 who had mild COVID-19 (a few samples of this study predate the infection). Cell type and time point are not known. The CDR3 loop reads CASSFPAPDTQYF. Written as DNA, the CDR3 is TGTGCCAGCAGTTTCCCGGCGCCAGATACGCAGTATTTT.